Reported below is one T cell receptor (beta chain). With 7 bases removed from V and 4 bases from J, the gap between germline ends came to 13 bases. This CDR3 is 13 amino acids long. Germline loops: CDR1 SEHNR, CDR2 FQNEAQ (reference sequence). These data come from a study of T cell changes during pregnancy in multiple sclerosis. Repertoires were generated with immunoSEQ multiplex PCR, while TCRdb's copy carries only in-frame clones and drops some. The data hold 70,000 to 95,000 clones, with approximately 94% observed a single time. The sequencing here drew on peripheral blood, taken after pregnancy. The clonotype was recovered from a female donor in good health, enrolled as a control in a pregnancy study. The chain recombines TRBV7-9 with TRBJ2-5; tentatively, D is TRBD2 (6 bases). The CDR3 sequence: CASIPTGRETQYF. The CDR3 DNA reads TGTGCCAGCATCCCGACCGGGAGAGAGACCCAGTACTTC.